This entry describes one TCR beta chain. The same CDR3 also results from other DNA sequences found in this sample. The data were produced by immunoSEQ multiplex PCR, yet TCRdb's version contains in-frame clones alone and is incomplete. The repertoire holds about 230,000 clones, with approximately 90% as singletons. This specimen comes from a study of blood T cell repertoires in COVID-19. The clonotype comes from a man aged 45-65 years with COVID-19, enrolled during active disease. Sequenced: peripheral blood.

The chain's CDR3 is CASSPGGGRGETQYF. The CDR3 nucleotides are TGTGCCAGCAGCCCCGGCGGGGGGAGGGGGGAGACCCAGTACTTC. The chain carries TRBV5-4 and TRBJ2-5; 8 nucleotides align to TRBD2. The ends lost 4 bases at V and 5 bases at J; junction bases unmatched: 10. Germline V lookup: CDR1 SGHNT, CDR2 YYREEE (reference sequence). The CDR3 runs to 15 residues.